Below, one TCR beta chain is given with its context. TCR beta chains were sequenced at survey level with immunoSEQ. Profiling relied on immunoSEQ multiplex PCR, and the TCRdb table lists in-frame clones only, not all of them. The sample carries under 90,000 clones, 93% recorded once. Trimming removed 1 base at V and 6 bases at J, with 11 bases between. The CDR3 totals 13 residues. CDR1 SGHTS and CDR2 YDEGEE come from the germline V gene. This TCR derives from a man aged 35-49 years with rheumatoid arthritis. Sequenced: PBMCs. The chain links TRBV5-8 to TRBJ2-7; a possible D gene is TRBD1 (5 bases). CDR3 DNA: TGTGCCAGCAGCTTGAGGGGTTATTCCGAGCAGTACTTC. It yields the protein CASSLRGYSEQYF. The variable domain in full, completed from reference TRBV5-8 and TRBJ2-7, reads EAGVTQSPTHLIKTRGQQATLRCSPISGHTSVYWYQQALGLGLQFLLWYDEGEERNRGNFPPRFSGRQFPNYSSELNVNALELEDSALYLCASSLRGYSEQYFGPGTRLTVT.